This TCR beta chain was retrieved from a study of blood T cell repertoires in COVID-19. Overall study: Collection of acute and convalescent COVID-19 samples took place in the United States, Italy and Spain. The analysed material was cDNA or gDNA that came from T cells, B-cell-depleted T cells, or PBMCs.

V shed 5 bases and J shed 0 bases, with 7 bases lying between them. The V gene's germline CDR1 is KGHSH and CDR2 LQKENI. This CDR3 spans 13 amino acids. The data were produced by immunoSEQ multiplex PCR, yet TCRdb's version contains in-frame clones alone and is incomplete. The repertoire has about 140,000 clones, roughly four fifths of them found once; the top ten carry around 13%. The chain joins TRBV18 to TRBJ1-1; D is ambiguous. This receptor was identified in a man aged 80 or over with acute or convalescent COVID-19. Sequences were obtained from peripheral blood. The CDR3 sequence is CASSTEMNTEAFF. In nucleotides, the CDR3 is TGTGCCAGCTCAACAGAGATGAACACTGAAGCTTTCTTT. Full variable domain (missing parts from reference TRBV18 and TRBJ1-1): NAGVMQNPRHLVRRRGQEARLRCSPMKGHSHVYWYRQLPEEGLKFMVYLQKENIIDESGMPKERFSAEFPKEGPSILRIQQVVRGDSAAYFCASSTEMNTEAFFGQGTRLTVV.